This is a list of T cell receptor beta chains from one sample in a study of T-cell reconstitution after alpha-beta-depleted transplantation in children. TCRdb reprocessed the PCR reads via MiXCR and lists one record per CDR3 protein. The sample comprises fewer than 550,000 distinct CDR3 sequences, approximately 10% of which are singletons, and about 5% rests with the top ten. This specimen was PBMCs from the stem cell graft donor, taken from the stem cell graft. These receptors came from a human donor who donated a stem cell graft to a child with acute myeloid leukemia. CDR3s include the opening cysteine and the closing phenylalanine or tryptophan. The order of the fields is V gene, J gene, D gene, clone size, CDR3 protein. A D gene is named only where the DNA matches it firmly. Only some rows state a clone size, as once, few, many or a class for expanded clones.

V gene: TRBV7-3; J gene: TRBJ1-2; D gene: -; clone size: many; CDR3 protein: CASSLSMRPNGYTF
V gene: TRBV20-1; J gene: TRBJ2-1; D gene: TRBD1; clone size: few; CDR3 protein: CSARGGYTGAQYNEQFF
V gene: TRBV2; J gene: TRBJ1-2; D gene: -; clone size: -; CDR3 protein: CASRLQGPATF
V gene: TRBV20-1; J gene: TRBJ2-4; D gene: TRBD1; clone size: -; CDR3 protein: CSAINRGRDIQYF
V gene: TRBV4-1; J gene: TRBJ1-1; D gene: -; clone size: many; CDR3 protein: CASSHLQTMNTEAFF
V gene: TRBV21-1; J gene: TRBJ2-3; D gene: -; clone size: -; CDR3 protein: CASSLCPGTSGRADPTDTQYF
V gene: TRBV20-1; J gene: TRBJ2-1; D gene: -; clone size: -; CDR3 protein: CCARERDHIMVFSEQFF
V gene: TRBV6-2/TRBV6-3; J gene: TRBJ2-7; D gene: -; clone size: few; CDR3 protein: CASSRIGLYEQYF
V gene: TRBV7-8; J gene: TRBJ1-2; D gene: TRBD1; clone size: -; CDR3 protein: CASSPGGPYGYTF
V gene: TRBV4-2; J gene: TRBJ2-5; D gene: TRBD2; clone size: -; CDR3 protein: CASSQELTSGSETQYF
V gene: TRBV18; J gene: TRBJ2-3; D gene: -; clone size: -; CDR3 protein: CASSPGFVVSDTQYF
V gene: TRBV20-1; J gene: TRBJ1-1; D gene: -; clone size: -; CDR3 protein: CSARGGQSGGTEAFF
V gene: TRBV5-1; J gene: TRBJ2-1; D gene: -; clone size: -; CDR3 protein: CASSQYGDEQFF
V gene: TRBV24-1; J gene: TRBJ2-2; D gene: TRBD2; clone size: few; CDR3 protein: CATRDGGDTGELFF
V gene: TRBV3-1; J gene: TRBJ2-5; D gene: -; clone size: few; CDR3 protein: CASSQGGGAGETQYF
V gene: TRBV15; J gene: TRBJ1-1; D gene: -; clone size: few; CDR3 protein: CATSREGGLNTEAFF
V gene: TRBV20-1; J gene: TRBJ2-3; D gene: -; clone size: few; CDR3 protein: CSARDHKDTDTQYF
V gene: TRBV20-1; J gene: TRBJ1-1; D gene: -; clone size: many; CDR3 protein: CSVGGRRWGNTEAFF
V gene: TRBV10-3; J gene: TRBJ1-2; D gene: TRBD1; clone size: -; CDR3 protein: CAISESGQTYF
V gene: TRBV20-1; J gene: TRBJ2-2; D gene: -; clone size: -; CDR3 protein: CSARPLVRNTGELFF
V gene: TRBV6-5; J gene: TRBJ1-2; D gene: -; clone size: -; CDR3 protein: CASSYSPPGLHPNYGYTF
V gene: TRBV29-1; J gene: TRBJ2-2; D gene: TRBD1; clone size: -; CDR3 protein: CSVTTGTNTGELFF
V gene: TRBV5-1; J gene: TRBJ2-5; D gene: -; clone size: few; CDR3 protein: CASSLAAGTQETQYF
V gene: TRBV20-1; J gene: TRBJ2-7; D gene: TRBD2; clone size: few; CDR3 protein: CSAFSGTSGRISYEQYF
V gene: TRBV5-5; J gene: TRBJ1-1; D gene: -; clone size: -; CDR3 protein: CASSLVSGETEAFF
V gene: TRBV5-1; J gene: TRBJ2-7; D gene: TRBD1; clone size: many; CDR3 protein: CASSPGTGGNEQYF
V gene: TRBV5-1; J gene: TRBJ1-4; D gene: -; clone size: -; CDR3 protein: CASSLGVSGEKLFF
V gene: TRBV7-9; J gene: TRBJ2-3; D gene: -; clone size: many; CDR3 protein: CASSLGAYTDTQYF
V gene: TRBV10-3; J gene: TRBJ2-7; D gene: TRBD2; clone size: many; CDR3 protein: CAISESRLAGNEQYF
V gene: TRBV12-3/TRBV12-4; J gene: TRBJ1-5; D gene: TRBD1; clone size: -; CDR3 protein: CASTPGTGRNNQPQHF
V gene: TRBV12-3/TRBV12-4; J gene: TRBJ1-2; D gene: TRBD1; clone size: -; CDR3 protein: CASSSPDRGNGYTF
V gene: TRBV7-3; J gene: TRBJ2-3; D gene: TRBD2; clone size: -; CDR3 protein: CASSVGLAGTDTQYF
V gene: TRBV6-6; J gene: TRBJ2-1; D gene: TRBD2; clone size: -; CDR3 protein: CASGGGSYNEQFF
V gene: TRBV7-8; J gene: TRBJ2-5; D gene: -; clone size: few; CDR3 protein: CASSLRVSEETQYF
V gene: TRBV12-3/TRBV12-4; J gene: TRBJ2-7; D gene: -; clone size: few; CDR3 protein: CASSFSEAYEQYF